What follows describes a single T cell receptor beta chain. A single count supports this clone. There is no known antigen for this receptor. No clone much larger than this one lies a single base away; base qualities are absent. Using the deep immunoSEQ assay, multiplex PCR amplified TCR CDR3 regions from genomic DNA. Extracted genomic DNA from each cell subset was spread evenly across all wells of several immunoSEQ 96-well plates, with each plate serving as a replicate. For sorted subsets, approximately 200 ng of genomic DNA, equivalent to some 30,000 T cell genomes, went into each replicate PCR. The purified libraries were quantified using a Qubit 3.0 fluorometer, sized with a Bioanalyzer 2100, and then quantified again using the KAPA Library Quantification kit. Every immunoSEQ 96-well plate was sequenced on a separate single-read 150-cycle Illumina NextSeq 550 flow cell. Processing in the source paper ran as follows. The immunoSEQ output contained only junctional sequences without quality scores, so filtering could not match that applied to full-length reads. To assign V/J genes and CDR3, sequences were annotated using PyIR, a Python wrapper for IgBLAST v1.9, with IMGT germline references. Any read was removed if the V/J assignment was weak (E-value above 1e-6), the CDR3 was missing, or the read contained stop codons, out-of-frame junctions, or ambiguous translated residues. V3J clonotypes were defined as sequences sharing an identical inferred V gene, J gene, and CDR3 amino acid sequence. Percentage overlap between repertoires was calculated by dividing the number of shared unique clonotypes by the size of the smaller repertoire. RTK rarefaction, the Chao1 estimator, and Recon v2.1 estimates of unobserved clonotypes were used to assess repertoire richness. Generation probabilities were computed with OLGA for all TCRbeta clonotypes obtained by the gDNA method from a few donors. Drawn from immuneACCESS, this table holds only the in-frame rearrangements with V and J called that TCRdb kept. Clones are partly lost; checked studies trace under half to an unresolved V gene and leave the rest unexplained. The D gene and trimming were derived from the DNA, and the V and J assignments and clone size from that table. The sample data list roughly 320,000 clones, and over 75% of these were observed just once. The biggest ten clones account for around 15% of the sample.

Healthy HIV-negative adults with no recently reported acute infections or vaccinations were included as donors. Every donor was a Caucasian adult living in Nashville, Tennessee, USA. CD8 memory samples consisted of magnetically selected CD45RO+ cells combined with CCR7-negative CD45RA+ effector memory (TemRA) cells. Blood was obtained by leukapheresis, after which PBMCs were separated by Ficoll-Histopaque density gradient centrifugation and cryopreserved in liquid nitrogen vapor phase. Purity and quantity of every magnetically sorted T cell population were checked by analytical flow cytometry. From each sorted fraction, genomic DNA was isolated and quantified by UV absorbance on a Nanodrop 2000c. This entry comes from a study of shared clonotypes between healthy human individuals (dated by TCRdb to between 2020 and 2021). For context, the study as a whole: A couple of women and three men aged 18 to 49 years were included in the cohort. For each donor, CD4 naive and CD4 memory were each given three plates, CD8 naive was given two plates, and CD8 memory was given one plate. The study deeply sequenced blood TCR repertoires of 5 or 6 healthy adults to estimate repertoire size and the extent of clonotype sharing between individuals. Between about 0.94 and 8.9 billion PBMCs per donor were obtained by leukapheresis. To increase sequencing depth and limit assay-specific biases, TCR repertoire library preparation and sequencing were carried out by different laboratories using diverse techniques.

Based on the germline V gene, the CDR1 and CDR2 sequences are SGHVS and FQNEAQ. The CDR3 starts with the cysteine, ends with the phenylalanine, and has 18 residues. CDR3 DNA only is kept here, 54 bases in frame from base 1. At the junction V is shortened by 5 bases and J by 3 bases; bases outside the gene matches: 13. The paper as a whole reports these results and caveats: Even with the large sequencing depth, rarefaction of the sorted-subset datasets indicated that sequencing was incomplete. Pairwise subsampling led to the expectation that sequencing depth would affect the degree of clonotype sharing among donors. Compared with non-shared clonotypes, the clonotypes found in all four sorted-subset donors had higher generation probabilities. Naive subsets generally had larger estimated clonotype richness than memory subsets did. The genetic and exposure-history diversity represented was limited by the small number of donors. Across four donors, about 5.2% of naive CD4, over 3% of naive CD8, under 2.5% of memory CD4, and approximately 0.4% of memory CD8 clonotypes were shared. Only blood was sampled, and tissue TCR repertoires likely differ from those in blood.

The TCR sequence derives from a man younger than 35 in good health. Recombination joined TRBV7-8 with TRBJ2-7; 13 central bases correspond to TRBD2. Input material: memory CD8+ T cells sorted from blood. Explained via the paper, the cell subset or site label denotes: CD45RO+ cells pooled with CCR7-negative TemRA cells. The DNA is TGTGCCAGCAGCGAAGGACTAGCGGGAGTTCCCCAAAGCTACGAGCAGTACTTC. Its translation is CASSEGLAGVPQSYEQYF.